This TCR beta chain was captured by sequencing in a study of CD8+ T cells in alopecia areata. Findings and limits, study-wide: For lesional scalp, especially alopecia totalis/universalis, clonality was higher than in normal scalp.

Extraction of RNA preceded its reverse transcription into cDNA, which served as the sequencing template. Data came from immunoSEQ multiplex PCR; TCRdb stores just in-frame clones and leaves some out. The table lists around 130,000 clones, around 60% of them singletons. On this clone itself: Antigen specificity is unknown.

The germline V and J ends were trimmed by 1 base and 2 bases, with 12 bases remaining between them. Germline lookup yields CDR1 MGHRA and CDR2 YSYEKL. There are 15 residues in the CDR3. The sequence was collected from a human donor with alopecia areata. The starting material was CD4+ T cells sorted from blood, obtained at week 0. The chain carries TRBV4-1 and TRBJ2-7; D remains ambiguous. The CDR3 coding sequence is TGCGCCAGCAGCCAAGCGGCAACCACCCCCTACGAGCAGTACTTC. This encodes CASSQAATTPYEQYF.